Presented here are 26 T cell receptor beta chains from one specimen sequenced in a study of cytomegalovirus exposure and HLA in healthy donors. With 60 Vbeta and 13 Jbeta primers, the PCR was carried out. The assay was immunoSEQ multiplex PCR, and TCRdb's table has in-frame clones only and misses some. Among 130,000 to 150,000 clones listed, about 78% were seen once. The sequenced material came from PBMCs. The receptors were gathered from a male donor in good health and CMV-seronegative.

The chain recombines TRBV4-1 with TRBJ2-1; TRBD2 aligns across 10 bases. The CDR3 spans 17 residues. Germline V gene lookup returns CDR1 MGHRA and CDR2 YSYEKL. The junction had 12 bases not matched to a gene; V was cut back by 4 bases and J by 6 bases. The CDR3 reads CASSPGLAAILINEQFF. CDR3 nucleotide sequence: TGCGCCAGCAGCCCAGGACTAGCGGCGATCCTTATCAATGAGCAGTTCTTC.

This clone turned up a few times. The chain joins TRBV9 to TRBJ2-3, with 12 positions matching TRBD2. Losses at the gene ends were 3 bases for V and 6 bases for J; bases not matched to a gene: 26. In germline, CDR1 is SGDLS, CDR2 YYNGEE. The CDR3 is made up of 22 amino acids. CDR3 in amino acids: CASSASSGRAWIVVLMEDTQYF. The CDR3, as DNA: TGTGCCAGCAGCGCCTCTAGCGGGAGGGCCTGGATTGTAGTCCTGATGGAGGATACGCAGTATTTT.

This chain connects TRBV7-6 to TRBJ2-1; the match to TRBD1 covers 9 bases. The V segment lost 5 bases and the J segment 9 bases; nucleotides outside the gene matches: 5. This CDR3 is 13 amino acids long. CDR1 is SGHVS, CDR2 FNYEAQ, per germline. CDR3 sequence: CASSVGQGSEQFF. The DNA of the CDR3 is TGTGCCAGCAGCGTCGGACAGGGGAGTGAGCAGTTCTTC.

This sequence joins TRBV19 and TRBJ2-7; D is perhaps TRBD1 (6 bases). This CDR3 is 14 amino acids long. Germline CDR1 reads LNHDA; CDR2 reads SQIVND (reference sequence). V was shortened by 7 bases and J by 0 bases, with 13 bases between the two germline ends. In DNA, the CDR3 is TGTGCCAGTAAGTCGGGACAACTCTCCTACGAGCAGTACTTC. It specifies CASKSGQLSYEQYF.

This clone turned up a few times. The gene calls are TRBV5-8 and TRBJ2-3; TRBD1 matches 7 bases. J gave up 4 bases and V 0 bases, and 5 bases lay outside the gene matches. The germline V gene has CDR1 SGHTS and CDR2 YDEGEE. The CDR3 is 15 residues long. The CDR3 region has the DNA TGTGCCAGCAGCTTGGGACTAACAGGGGCAGATACGCAGTATTTT. Translating gives CASSLGLTGADTQYF.

V usage is TRBV5-1 and J usage is TRBJ2-3, with 10 bases lining up with TRBD2. The germline V gene has CDR1 SGHRS and CDR2 YFSETQ. V gave up 4 bases and J gave up 3 bases; unmatched junction bases: 14. The CDR3 has 18 residues. The DNA of the CDR3 is TGCGCCAGCAGCCTAGTCCACCTTTCTAGCGGGAGAACAGATACGCAGTATTTT. Translated, it gives CASSLVHLSSGRTDTQYF.

The chain employs TRBV7-9 and TRBJ1-6; D possibly corresponds to TRBD1 (6 bases). CDR3 size: 12 residues. The germline V and J ends were trimmed by 5 bases and 10 bases, with 9 bases remaining between them. Germline V lookup: CDR1 SEHNR, CDR2 FQNEAQ (reference sequence). The CDR3 nucleotides are TGTGCCAGCAGCACAGGGCGATCACCCCTCCACTTT. The encoded protein is CASSTGRSPLHF.

The gene calls are TRBV28 and TRBJ2-7; 8 bases are shared with TRBD2. From germline, CDR1 is MDHEN and CDR2 SYDVKM. CDR3 size: 15 residues. J gave up 2 bases and V 8 bases, and 11 bases lay outside the gene matches. The CDR3 nucleotides are TGTGCCAGCCCGCCTTCGGGAGGGACACCCTACGAGCAGTACTTC. Translated: CASPPSGGTPYEQYF.

The chain links TRBV2 to TRBJ1-2, with D maybe TRBD1 (5 bases). The ends were cut back, 3 bases at V and 6 bases at J, with 17 bases in the middle. Germline V lookup: CDR1 SNHLY, CDR2 FYNNEI. The CDR3 sequence is 15 residues long. The CDR3 coding sequence is TGTGCCAGCAGTGACGGGGACTCCCCCGGTGATGGCTACACCTTC. Translated, it gives CASSDGDSPGDGYTF. Complete variable domain (other parts from reference TRBV2 and TRBJ1-2): EPEVTQTPSHQVTQMGQEVILRCVPISNHLYFYWYRQILGQKVEFLVSFYNNEISEKSEIFDDQFSVERPDGSNFTLKIRSTKLEDSAMYFCASSDGDSPGDGYTFGSGTRLTVV.

This clone was seen only once. The chain uses TRBV5-1 and TRBJ2-7; 7 bases match TRBD1. The CDR3 is 12 residues long. Germline lookup yields CDR1 SGHRS and CDR2 YFSETQ. V was pared by 4 bases and J by 6 bases, with 4 bases of the junction left unmatched. The CDR3 is CASSLTGPEQYF. For the CDR3, the DNA is TGCGCCAGCAGCCTGACAGGGCCCGAGCAGTACTTC.

The V gene is TRBV28, the J gene TRBJ2-7, with TRBD2 as a possible D gene (6 bases). Trimming took off 5 bases at V and 3 bases at J, with 20 bases between the two ends. Germline V gene lookup returns CDR1 MDHEN and CDR2 SYDVKM. The CDR3 is 16 amino acids. The CDR3 bases are TGTGCCAGCAGTCCCGAGGAGGGGCTGGATCACTACGAGCAGTACTTC. Its translation: CASSPEEGLDHYEQYF.

The chain links TRBV5-6 to TRBJ1-2; 7 nucleotides line up with TRBD1. This CDR3 region has 15 residues. Germline V gene lookup returns CDR1 SGHDT and CDR2 YYEEEE. V dropped 4 bases and J dropped 2; count of bases not matched to a gene: 8. CDR3 protein: CASSPGQAGNYGYTF. The CDR3 nucleotides read TGTGCCAGCAGCCCCGGACAGGCCGGCAACTATGGCTACACCTTC.

V gene TRBV6-1 combines with J gene TRBJ2-5, with D perhaps matching TRBD1 (5 bases). This CDR3 region has 14 residues. V was cut by 5 bases and J by 6 bases, with 16 bases left in between. Germline CDR1 reads MNHNS; CDR2 reads SASEGT. CDR3 bases: TGTGCCAGCAGTCCAATGACAGTTTCGAAGACCCAGTACTTC. This codes for CASSPMTVSKTQYF.

This chain connects TRBV27 to TRBJ2-7, with TRBD2 matching 8 bases. This CDR3 is 15 amino acids long. The ends lost 8 bases at V and 0 bases at J; junction bases unmatched: 9. Germline CDR1 and CDR2: MNHEY and SMNVEV (reference sequence). The CDR3 bases are TGTGCCAGCGCGACACTAGCGGAGCCCTCCTACGAGCAGTACTTC. Translation: CASATLAEPSYEQYF.

V is TRBV9 and J is TRBJ2-3, with D possibly TRBD2 on 6 matching bases. CDR3 length equals 16 residues. The V gene lost 2 bases and the J gene lost 0 bases, with 13 bases spanning the gap. The germline V gene encodes CDR1 SGDLS and CDR2 YYNGEE. Here the CDR3 reads CASSVFPSASTDTQYF. The CDR3 DNA is TGTGCCAGCAGCGTCTTTCCTAGCGCTAGCACAGATACGCAGTATTTT.

This clone has only a few counts. J is TRBJ2-3 and V is TRBV29-1; a weak D match, TRBD1 (6 bases). Trimming removed 7 bases from V and 4 bases from J, with 18 bases in between. The CDR3 covers 14 residues. Germline V gene data show CDR1 as SQVTM and CDR2 as ANQGSEA. CDR3: CSALLGQGPDTQYF. CDR3 in DNA: TGCAGCGCCTTACTGGGGCAGGGGCCAGATACGCAGTATTTT.

The V call is TRBV4-1, the J call TRBJ2-5; 7 nucleotides agree with TRBD2. With 1 base clipped from V and 4 bases from J, the junction kept 6 bases outside the gene matches. The germline V gene has CDR1 MGHRA and CDR2 YSYEKL. The CDR3 length is 15 residues. The CDR3 nucleotides read TGCGCCAGCAGCCAAGGGGGCAGCGGGGTAGAGACCCAGTACTTC. Amino acid sequence: CASSQGGSGVETQYF.

J is TRBJ2-7 and V is TRBV5-6, with a weak D call TRBD1 (6 bases). The CDR3 contains 14 residues. Germline CDR1 and CDR2: SGHDT and YYEEEE. Trimming took 0 bases from V and 2 from J, leaving 9 bases between them. CDR3 loop: CASSLEGDPYEQYF. The CDR3 DNA sequence: TGTGCCAGCAGCTTGGAGGGGGACCCCTACGAGCAGTACTTC.

The chain combines TRBV15 with TRBJ2-1; D call uncertain. V was shortened by 1 base and J by 4 bases, with 5 bases between the two germline ends. Germline V gene lookup returns CDR1 LNHNV and CDR2 YYDKDF (reference sequence). The CDR3 is 13 residues long. In DNA form, the CDR3 reads TGTGCCACCAGCAGAGGAGTTTACAATGAGCAGTTCTTC. This encodes CATSRGVYNEQFF.

This clone appeared a few times. CDR3 DNA: TGTGCCAGCAACACCCCGAATGAAAAACTGTTTTTT. It encodes CASNTPNEKLFF. The V and J genes are TRBV5-4 and TRBJ1-4; D is unresolved. Trimming took off 6 bases at V and 5 bases at J, with 8 bases between the two ends. There are 12 residues in the CDR3. CDR1 and CDR2 (germline): SGHNT, YYREEE (reference sequence).

This clone is a singleton in its sample. The chain combines TRBV11-3 with TRBJ1-5, with D perhaps TRBD1 (5 bases). V dropped 5 bases and J dropped 6 bases, with 11 bases sitting between them. The CDR3 totals 13 residues. The germline CDR1 and CDR2 sequences are SGHNT and YENEEA. CDR3: CASSGSGRQPQHF. In nucleotides, the CDR3 is TGTGCCAGCAGCGGATCAGGGCGTCAGCCCCAGCATTTT.

The chain joins TRBV7-6 to TRBJ1-5; 10 positions agree with TRBD1. The ends lost 5 bases at V and 11 bases at J; junction bases unmatched: 24. In germline, CDR1 is SGHVS, CDR2 FNYEAQ. CDR3 size: 19 residues. For the CDR3, the DNA is TGTGCCAGCAGCCTAAACCGGGACAGGGGCTCCCTTCAAAGTTGGACCCAGCATTTT. Its protein is CASSLNRDRGSLQSWTQHF.

This chain uses TRBV7-3 with TRBJ2-2, with D perhaps matching TRBD2 (6 bases). Looked up from germline, CDR1 is SGHTA and CDR2 is FQGTGA. V gave up 6 bases and J gave up 3 bases, with 14 bases separating them. The CDR3 contains 15 residues. The CDR3: CASRFRGSDTGELFF. Here the CDR3 DNA reads TGTGCCAGCAGATTTCGGGGGTCGGACACCGGGGAGCTGTTTTTT.

The chain uses TRBV25-1 and TRBJ1-2; a weak D match, TRBD1 (5 bases). The CDR3 covers 18 residues. Deletions cut 0 bases from V and 2 bases from J, with 19 bases between. Germline V lookup: CDR1 MGHDK, CDR2 SYGVNS. The CDR3 DNA is TGTGCCAGCAGTGAATATGCGGGGGATAGTCGCGCGAACTATGGCTACACCTTC. Amino acid sequence: CASSEYAGDSRANYGYTF.

For this clone: Compared with germline, one end of the junction differs, possibly owing to a read error. The genes are TRBV7-7 and TRBJ2-7; D is possibly TRBD2 (6 bases). CDR1 SSHAT and CDR2 FNYEAQ come from the germline V gene (reference sequence). CDR3 length equals 16 residues. In DNA form, the CDR3 reads TGTGCTAGCAGCTCGAGCCGGGGGAAAAGCTCCTACGAGCAGTACTTC. Amino acids: CASSSSRGKSSYEQYF. Supplemented by reference TRBV7-7 and TRBJ2-7, the full variable domain reads GAGVSQSPRYKVTKRGQDVTLRCDPISSHATLYWYQQALGQGPEFLTYFNYEAQPDKSGLPSDRFSAERPEGSISTLTIQRTEQRDSAMYRCASSSSRGKSSYEQYFGPGTRLTVT.

This clone was counted once. This chain joins TRBV4-1 and TRBJ1-2; 9 nucleotides match TRBD1. There are 14 residues in the CDR3. V was clipped by 0 bases and J by 7 bases; unmatched bases: 3. CDR1 and CDR2 (germline): MGHRA, YSYEKL. The CDR3 spells CASSQENRGLGYTF. Written as DNA, the CDR3 is TGCGCCAGCAGCCAAGAAAACAGGGGGCTTGGCTACACCTTC.